Sequencing of this T cell receptor beta chain was carried out in a study of radiation and T cells in renal cell carcinoma. Noted time point: baseline pretreatment blood. As for treatment: 15 Gy SBRT to primary tumor, nephrectomy 4 weeks later. Repertoires were generated with immunoSEQ multiplex PCR, while TCRdb's copy carries only in-frame clones and drops some. The table shows about 160,000 clones, with roughly nine tenths occurring only once. The CDR3 has 13 residues. V lost 7 bases and J 1 base, leaving 7 bases between the germline ends. CDR1 and CDR2 from the germline V gene are LNHDA and SQIVND (reference sequence).

The starting material was blood, obtained from a patient whose treatment included radiotherapy and nephrectomy. The rearrangement links TRBV19 to TRBJ2-2; a possible D gene is TRBD2 (6 bases). This clonotype originated in a woman between 65 and 79 years old with renal cell carcinoma. CDR3 amino acids: CASNGGNTGELFF. The CDR3 nucleotides read TGTGCCAGTAACGGGGGGAACACCGGGGAGCTGTTTTTT.